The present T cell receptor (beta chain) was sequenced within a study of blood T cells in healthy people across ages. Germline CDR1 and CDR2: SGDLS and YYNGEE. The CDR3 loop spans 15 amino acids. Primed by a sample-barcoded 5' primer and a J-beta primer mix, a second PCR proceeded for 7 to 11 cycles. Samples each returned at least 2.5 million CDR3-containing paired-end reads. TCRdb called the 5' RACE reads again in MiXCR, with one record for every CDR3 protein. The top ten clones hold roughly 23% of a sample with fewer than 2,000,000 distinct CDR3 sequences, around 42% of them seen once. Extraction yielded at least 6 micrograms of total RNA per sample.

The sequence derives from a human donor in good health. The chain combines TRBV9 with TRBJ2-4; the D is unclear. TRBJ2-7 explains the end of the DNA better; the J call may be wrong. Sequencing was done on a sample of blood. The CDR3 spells CASSVGGPTFYEQYF. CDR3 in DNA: TGTGCCAGCAGCGTAGGGGGTCCTACCTTTTACGAGCAGTACTTC.